This is a list of T cell receptor beta chains from one sample in a study of T cells in Graves' hyperthyroidism and ophthalmopathy. TCRdb re-analysed the multiplex PCR reads in MiXCR, keeping a single row per CDR3 protein. The sample has more than 550,000 distinct CDR3 sequences, around 19% seen once. The sequenced sample consisted of blood. Source of these receptors: a woman aged 50 to 60 with Graves' hyperthyroidism that later progressed to Graves' ophthalmopathy. Both conserved end residues are trimmed from each CDR3.

j_call v_call cdr3_aa
TRBJ1-2 TRBV15 ATSARSDDYGYT
TRBJ2-3 TRBV20-1 SARDEGSGGLSTDTQY
TRBJ2-3 TRBV6-1 ASSARDRGTDTQY
TRBJ2-2 TRBV27 ASSLFQNTGELF
TRBJ2-1 TRBV4-1 ASSPAKGGEQF
TRBJ2-1 TRBV5-1 ASSGDNYNEQF
TRBJ2-5 TRBV12-3/TRBV12-4 ASSTVGGAQETQY
TRBJ2-7 TRBV7-2 ASSLGYGTSTIEQY
TRBJ2-2 TRBV20-1 SARGGTLTGELF
TRBJ1-2 TRBV5-1 ASSWVQGLGYT
TRBJ1-2 TRBV7-9 ASSLDKGRPPGGYT
TRBJ1-2 TRBV5-1 ASSPEDRVSGYT
TRBJ2-3 TRBV10-3 AISDGGDDTQY
TRBJ2-5 TRBV20-1 SARVSGRGLVGQETQY
TRBJ2-6 TRBV5-1 ASRLERTRGRGGANVLT
TRBJ2-3 TRBV11-3 ASSLGPADTQY
TRBJ2-2 TRBV5-5 ASSPGLAGSTGELF
TRBJ1-6 TRBV3-1 ASSPATGTGVSPLH
TRBJ1-2 TRBV30 AWGGHRNYGYT
TRBJ1-3 TRBV27 ASWGIGTAGNTIY
TRBJ2-7 TRBV6-1 ASSTESYEQY
TRBJ2-3 TRBV9 ASSDEQGYRLTDTQY
TRBJ1-6 TRBV20-1 SASGAGRENSPLH
TRBJ1-2 TRBV18 ASSPVADRPNNYGYT
TRBJ1-2 TRBV7-9 ASSLAGPGMYGYT
TRBJ1-2 TRBV7-8 ASSLGDRENGCT
TRBJ2-7 TRBV30 AWTATGGNEQY
TRBJ2-5 TRBV24-1 ATRGTGEGETQY
TRBJ2-3 TRBV6-1 ASSTGTDTDTQY
TRBJ2-2 TRBV7-9 ASSSSGGRNTGELF
TRBJ2-5 TRBV20-1 SARGPGDETQY
TRBJ2-1 TRBV6-1 ASKGGRLEQF
TRBJ1-2 TRBV3-1 ASSRGQIYGYT